Included here is one T cell receptor beta chain sequence, with context. This CDR3 comprises 17 residues. The germline V gene encodes CDR1 LGHDT and CDR2 YNNKEL (reference sequence). The ends were cut back, 0 bases at V and 6 bases at J, with 19 bases in the middle. This sample was taken from a study of blood T cell repertoires in COVID-19. At the level of the study: Sample material is recorded as cDNA or gDNA derived from T cells, B-cell-depleted T cells, or PBMCs.

Methods used by the authors: How many nucleated cells were present was estimated from reference gene primer amplification. TCRdb's table, derived via immunoSEQ multiplex PCR, lists solely in-frame clones and lacks some. The DNA was the basis for D and trimming; V, J and clone size are from that table. The sample comprises some 60,000 clones, about nine tenths of which are singletons, and 5.5% to 7.5% rests with the top ten. The sequenced sample consisted of peripheral blood. This receptor was taken from a man aged 40-49 years with acute or convalescent COVID-19. The chain joins TRBV3-1 (or the pseudogene TRBV3-2) to TRBJ2-3; D may be TRBD1 (6 bases). This CDR3 reads CASSQERGSPTMDTQYF. The CDR3 DNA reads TGTGCCAGCAGCCAAGAGAGGGGGAGCCCCACTATGGATACGCAGTATTTT.